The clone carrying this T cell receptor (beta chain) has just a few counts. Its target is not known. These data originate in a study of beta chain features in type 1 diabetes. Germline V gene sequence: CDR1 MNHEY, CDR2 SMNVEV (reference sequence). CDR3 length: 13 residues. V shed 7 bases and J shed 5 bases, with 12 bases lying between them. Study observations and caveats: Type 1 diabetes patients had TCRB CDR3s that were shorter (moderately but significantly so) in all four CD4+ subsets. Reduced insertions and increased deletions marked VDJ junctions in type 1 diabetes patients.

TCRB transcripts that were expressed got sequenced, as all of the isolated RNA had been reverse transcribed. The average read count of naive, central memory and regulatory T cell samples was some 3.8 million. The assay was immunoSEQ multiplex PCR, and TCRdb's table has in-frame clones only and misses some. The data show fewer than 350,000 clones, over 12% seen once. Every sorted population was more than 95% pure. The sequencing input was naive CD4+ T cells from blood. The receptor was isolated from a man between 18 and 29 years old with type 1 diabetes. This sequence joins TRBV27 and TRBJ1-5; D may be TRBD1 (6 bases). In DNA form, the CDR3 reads TGTGCCAGCACCACAGGGCATGATCAGCCCCAGCATTTT. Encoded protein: CASTTGHDQPQHF.